This T cell receptor (beta chain) was obtained from a study of blood T cells in healthy people across ages. General study results and limits: Both naive CD4+ cell counts and diversity were greater in long-lived donors than in aged donors.

A sample-barcoded 5' primer and a J-beta primer mix were used in a second PCR of roughly 6 to 11 cycles. One entry per CDR3 protein, called by TCRdb with MiXCR from the 5' RACE reads. The sample lists 1 million or so distinct CDR3 sequences; less than 25% were seen once. This clonotype was found a few times. No antigen is known for it. The CDR3 is made up of 15 amino acids. V was trimmed by 5 bases and J by 5 bases, leaving 19 bases between them. Germline V gives CDR1 SGHRS, CDR2 YFSETQ. All donors came from Russia, were Caucasian and healthy, and spanned ages about 6 to 100. The sample was also reused in another study, on T cells of mothers and their children. That paper notes: Every mother produced more than 9.5 million TCR beta CDR3 reads, whereas every child provided 2.5 million to 3 million.

The clonotype comes from a girl aged 2 to 9 in good health. The sequenced sample consisted of blood. The J gene is TRBJ1-2, the V gene TRBV5-1, with D unclear. The DNA for the CDR3 is TGCGCCAGCAGTCGAGAGGGCAGCCCTTCTTATGGCTACACCTTC. Encoded protein: CASSREGSPSYGYTF.